The 8 T cell receptor beta chains below were found in one sample sequenced in a study of beta chain features in type 1 diabetes (dated by TCRdb to the late 2010s). These TCRs are of unknown antigen specificity. What the study reported, not specific to this receptor: In all four CD4+ subsets, TCRB CDR3 length was moderately but significantly shorter in type 1 diabetes patients.

Receptor libraries were prepared by the immunoSEQ multiplex PCR assay. The entire amount of isolated RNA was reverse transcribed using the High Capacity cDNA Reverse Transcription Kit, so the sequenced TCRB transcripts were expressed ones. TCRdb took over this immuneACCESS table, retaining in-frame rearrangements with V and J assigned. Such tables are incomplete; in checked studies, under half of the missing clones stem from an unresolved V gene, and the remainder is unexplained. This sample has some 350,000 clones in its table, and about 14% of those were observed once. Nearly 0.015% of the sample comes from the top ten. The sample taken for sequencing was naive CD4+ T cells from blood. The cell subset or site label corresponds to: true naive CD4+ T cells. The receptors were sampled from a woman in her late teens or twenties with type 1 diabetes.

This clone has ten or more counts. The genes are TRBV15 and TRBJ2-5, with D hard to call. V lost 5 bases to trimming and J lost 1 base, with 11 bases between them. This CDR3 is 14 amino acids long. The germline V gene encodes CDR1 LNHNV and CDR2 YYDKDF (reference sequence). This CDR3 reads CATSVDMTQETQYF. For the CDR3, the DNA is TGTGCCACCAGCGTTGACATGACCCAAGAGACCCAGTACTTC.

This clone has a handful of counts. The J gene is TRBJ2-7, the V gene TRBV27, with no clear D. The CDR3 has 14 residues. Trimming shortened V by 3 bases and J by 0 bases, and 9 bases separated the two germline ends. In germline, CDR1 is MNHEY, CDR2 SMNVEV (reference sequence). CDR3 amino acids: CASSFCVSSYEQYV. Here the CDR3 DNA reads TGTGCCAGCAGTTTTTGTGTTAGCTCCTACGAGCAGTACGTC.

The chain couples TRBV7-9 to TRBJ2-5; TRBD2 agrees at 10 bases. Trimming took 5 bases from V and 4 from J; bases not matched to a gene: 16. The CDR3 has 18 residues. Germline CDR1 is SEHNR and CDR2 is FQNEAQ (reference sequence). The CDR3 region is CASSKWWSSGRFGETQYF. CDR3 nucleotide sequence: TGTGCCAGCAGCAAATGGTGGTCTAGCGGGAGATTTGGAGAGACCCAGTACTTC.

This clone has at least ten counts. The V gene is TRBV29-1, the J gene TRBJ2-3; TRBD2 aligns across 9 bases. This CDR3 contains 13 residues. CDR1 and CDR2 (germline): SQVTM, ANQGSEA. V lost 6 bases, J lost 6 bases, and 7 bases stayed unmatched. CDR3 sequence reads: CSVPAGGGDTQYF. For the CDR3, the DNA is TGCAGCGTCCCAGCGGGAGGTGGGGATACGCAGTATTTT.

This clone was detected a few times. V is TRBV19 and J is TRBJ2-3, with D perhaps matching TRBD2 (6 bases). Germline V lookup: CDR1 LNHDA, CDR2 SQIVND (reference sequence). Trimming removed 6 bases at V and 0 bases at J, with 10 bases between. The length of the CDR3 is 14 residues. The CDR3 region is CASRRSGSTDTQYF. The CDR3 DNA is TGTGCCAGTAGGCGTAGCGGTAGCACAGATACGCAGTATTTT.

This rearrangement joins TRBV7-2 to TRBJ2-1, with 10 nucleotides matching TRBD2. Looked up from germline, CDR1 is SGHTA and CDR2 is FQGNSA. After removal of 1 base from V and 6 bases from J, the junction contained 3 bases not matched to a gene. The CDR3 extends over 15 amino acids. The DNA of the CDR3 is TGTGCCAGCAGCTTAGGGGCTAGCGGGAGCAATGAGCAGTTCTTC. This codes for CASSLGASGSNEQFF. Full variable domain (remainder filled in from reference TRBV7-2 and TRBJ2-1): GAGVSQSPSNKVTEKGKDVELRCDPISGHTALYWYRQSLGQGLEFLIYFQGNSAPDKSGLPSDRFSAERTGGSVSTLTIQRTQQEDSAVYLCASSLGASGSNEQFFGPGTRLTVL.

This clone is a singleton in its sample. The chain links TRBV18 to TRBJ2-3, with 8 bases fitting TRBD2. Germline CDR1 KGHSH, CDR2 LQKENI. After removal of 3 bases from V and 4 bases from J, the junction contained 15 bases not matched to a gene. The CDR3 consists of 18 residues. CDR3 DNA sequence: TGTGCCAGCTCACCGCCGGTTATGTCGGGAGGGCGTCCAGATACGCAGTATTTT. Encoded protein: CASSPPVMSGGRPDTQYF.

This clone was observed a handful of times. CDR3 sequence: CASSPRLGGKGQFF. In DNA form, the CDR3 reads TGTGCCAGCAGTCCCCGGCTTGGAGGGAAAGGGCAGTTCTTC. The chain employs TRBV27 and TRBJ2-1; possibly TRBD2 for D (6 bases). Germline CDR1 MNHEY, CDR2 SMNVEV (reference sequence). The CDR3 sequence is 14 residues long. V lost 5 bases and J lost 12, with 20 bases in between.